This T cell receptor beta chain was sequenced for a study of graft-versus-host responses after intestinal transplantation. Overall study context: Transplants were multivisceral, liver-intestinal, or isolated intestinal. Overall study results and limits: GvH clones were identified in recipient marrow, with some first appearing in ileum or blood.

On this clone itself: Its antigen is undetermined.

TCRdb keeps only in-frame clones here, not all; method: immunoSEQ multiplex PCR. The sample gives tens of thousands of clones, about 92% of which show up once; under 1.5% is in the top ten. Trimming took 3 bases from V and 8 from J, leaving 13 bases between them. The CDR3 sequence is 14 residues long. Germline values: CDR1 SEHNR, CDR2 FQNEAQ (reference sequence). The sample consisted of unstimulated CD8+ T cells sorted from spleen or lymph node cells, taken before intestinal transplant. This clonotype was sampled from a human donor who received an intestinal transplant. This chain connects TRBV7-9 to TRBJ1-4, with D perhaps matching TRBD1 (6 bases). This CDR3 reads CASSLQGPGEKLFF. CDR3 DNA: TGTGCCAGCAGCTTGCAGGGGCCTGGGGAAAAACTGTTTTTT.